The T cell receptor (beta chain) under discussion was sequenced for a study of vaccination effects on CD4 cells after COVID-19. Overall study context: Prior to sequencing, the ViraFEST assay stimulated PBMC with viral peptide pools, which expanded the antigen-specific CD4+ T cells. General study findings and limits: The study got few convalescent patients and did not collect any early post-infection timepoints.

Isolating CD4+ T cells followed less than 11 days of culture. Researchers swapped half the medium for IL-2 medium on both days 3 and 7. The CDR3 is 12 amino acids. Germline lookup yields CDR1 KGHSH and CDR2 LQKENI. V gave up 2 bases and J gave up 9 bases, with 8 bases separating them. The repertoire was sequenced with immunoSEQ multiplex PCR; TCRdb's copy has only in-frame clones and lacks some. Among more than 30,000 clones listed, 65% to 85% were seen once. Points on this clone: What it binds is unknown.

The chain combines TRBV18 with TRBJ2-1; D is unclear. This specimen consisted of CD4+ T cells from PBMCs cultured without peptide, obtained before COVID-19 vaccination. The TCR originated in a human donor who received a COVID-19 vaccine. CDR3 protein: CASSPVTGEQFF. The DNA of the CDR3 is TGTGCCAGCTCACCAGTAACCGGTGAGCAGTTCTTC.